This TCR beta chain appears in the sequencing data of a study of blood T cell repertoires in COVID-19. This clone was observed once. Clones were read by immunoSEQ multiplex PCR, and TCRdb kept only the in-frame ones, dropping some. Here the sample spans 200,000 to 250,000 clones, less than 90% being singletons. Source material: peripheral blood. The sequence was collected from a woman of 80 years or more with active or convalescent COVID-19.

In DNA form, the CDR3 reads TGTGCCAGTAGTATTGACAGGGGGTGGGAAAAACTGTTTTTT. Translating gives CASSIDRGWEKLFF. J is TRBJ1-4 and V is TRBV19; 9 bases map to TRBD1. The germline V gene encodes CDR1 LNHDA and CDR2 SQIVND (reference sequence). V shed 3 bases and J 8 bases; nucleotides not matched to a gene: 4. The length of the CDR3 is 14 residues.